The 14 T cell receptor beta chains in this list originate from one sample, sequenced in a study of identical twins. MiXCR, applied by TCRdb to the 5' RACE reads, yields one record per CDR3 protein. The repertoire holds 400,000 to 500,000 distinct CDR3 sequences, with around an eighth as singletons. This sample was shared with a second study, whose subject was yellow fever vaccine responses in identical twins.

The sample was CD4+ T cells sorted from blood. The receptors were sampled from a woman younger than 35 in good health.

This clonotype was picked up one time. The V call is TRBV4-3, the J call TRBJ2-7, with D possibly matching TRBD2 (6 bases). The CDR3 runs to 14 residues. Germline assignment: CDR1 LGHNA and CDR2 YSLEER. V shed 0 bases and J shed 5 bases, with 11 bases lying between them. The CDR3 loop reads CASSQDHGGDEQYF. In DNA, the CDR3 is TGCGCCAGCAGCCAAGATCACGGGGGTGACGAGCAGTACTTC.

This clonotype was counted many times. The genes are TRBV20-1 and TRBJ2-3, with TRBD2 identical over 8 bases. The CDR3 length is 14 residues. Germline-derived CDR1 and CDR2 are DFQATT and SNEGSKA (reference sequence). J gave up 0 bases and V 3 bases, and 2 bases lay outside the gene matches. The CDR3 DNA reads TGCAGTGCTAGCGGGGGGGCTAGCACAGATACGCAGTATTTT. It is translated as CSASGGASTDTQYF.

This clonotype was seen more than once but under ten times. This chain connects TRBV6-5 to TRBJ2-7; tentative D call: TRBD2 (7 bases). CDR1 and CDR2 (germline): MNHEY, SVGAGI. The CDR3 totals 16 residues. Between the trimmed V and J ends, which lost 2 bases and 1 base, there was a span of 15 bases. CDR3 sequence (DNA): TGTGCCAGCAGTTACGCAAGAGGGGGGGCGTCCTACGAGCAGTACTTC. Translated, it gives CASSYARGGASYEQYF.

V usage is TRBV12-3 or TRBV12-4 and J usage is TRBJ2-1; D might be TRBD2 (6 bases). The germline V and J ends were trimmed by 6 bases and 1 base, with 16 bases remaining between them. The CDR3 length is 16 residues. The CDR3 protein is CASSPRRAGSYNEQFF. The CDR3 nucleotides are TGTGCCAGCAGCCCGCGCCGTGCGGGGTCCTACAATGAGCAGTTCTTC.

This clonotype was found many times. The genes are TRBV29-1 and TRBJ2-3, with 9 bases aligning to TRBD1. In germline, CDR1 is SQVTM, CDR2 ANQGSEA. V shed 4 bases and J 3 bases; nucleotides not matched to a gene: 14. This CDR3 region has 17 residues. CDR3 bases: TGCAGCGTTGGGACAGGGGCGCTCGGGGGAGCTACAGATACGCAGTATTTT. Protein: CSVGTGALGGATDTQYF.

As regards this clonotype: A much bigger clone sits one base away, suggesting this may be a read error. The CDR3 nucleotides read TGCAGTGCCACGGGACAGAACCATGGCTACACCTTC. Amino acid sequence: CSATGQNHGYTF. V and J are TRBV20-1 and TRBJ1-2; 7 bases agree with TRBD1. The CDR3 is 12 residues long. The V gene's germline CDR1 is DFQATT and CDR2 SNEGSKA (reference sequence). The junction had 7 bases not matched to a gene; V was cut back by 6 bases and J by 6 bases.

The rearrangement joins TRBV5-1 to TRBJ2-1; perhaps TRBD2 as D (6 bases). CDR1 and CDR2 from the germline V gene are SGHRS and YFSETQ. This CDR3 contains 16 residues. Trimming took off 4 bases at V and 7 bases at J, with 21 bases between the two ends. CDR3 DNA: TGCGCCAGCAGCGATGGCGGGACCAAAAAACCGAATGAGCAGTTCTTC. This gives the protein CASSDGGTKKPNEQFF.

The chain links TRBV24-1 to TRBJ2-2; D gene unclear. CDR1 and CDR2 (germline): KGHDR, SFDVKD. With 4 bases removed from V and 8 bases from J, the gap between germline ends came to 22 bases. There are 17 residues in the CDR3. CDR3 sequence reads: CATSDPRLVTLGGELFF. The CDR3 DNA reads as TGTGCCACCAGTGACCCCCGACTCGTAACCCTAGGGGGGGAGCTGTTTTTT.

This clonotype was counted between two and nine times. This chain uses TRBV7-2 with TRBJ2-2; TRBD2 matches at 10 bases. The CDR3 runs to 15 residues. With 6 bases clipped from V and 5 bases from J, the junction kept 6 bases outside the gene matches. Germline-derived CDR1 and CDR2 are SGHTA and FQGNSA. The CDR3: CASRTAGGVTGELFF. CDR3 DNA: TGTGCCAGCAGGACAGCGGGGGGGGTAACCGGGGAGCTGTTTTTT.

This clonotype was seen a handful of times. The chain links TRBV7-8 to TRBJ2-7; D remains ambiguous. V dropped 3 bases and J dropped 0 bases, with 15 bases sitting between them. Germline lookup yields CDR1 SGHVS and CDR2 FQNEAQ. This CDR3 spans 16 amino acids. The DNA of the CDR3 is TGTGCCAGCAGCTTGCTTAACCGGATCACCTCCTACGAGCAGTACTTC. This encodes CASSLLNRITSYEQYF.

The V and J genes are TRBV29-1 and TRBJ1-2, with TRBD1 matching 9 bases. Per germline, CDR1 SQVTM and CDR2 ANQGSEA. The CDR3 sequence is 13 residues long. The V segment lost 6 bases and the J segment 3 bases; nucleotides outside the gene matches: 5. The CDR3 DNA follows: TGCAGCGTGGGACAGGGAGGACACTATGGCTACACCTTC. Protein product: CSVGQGGHYGYTF.

V usage is TRBV5-1 and J usage is TRBJ2-2, with TRBD1 identical over 8 bases. The ends lost 5 bases at V and 6 bases at J; junction bases unmatched: 9. CDR1 is SGHRS, CDR2 YFSETQ, per germline. The length of the CDR3 is 15 residues. For the CDR3, the DNA is TGCGCCAGCAGGCCCGGCAGGGGGCTAGCCGGGGAGCTGTTTTTT. It specifies CASRPGRGLAGELFF.

This sequence joins TRBV20-1 and TRBJ2-3; 10 bases align to TRBD2. V gave up 1 base and J gave up 2 bases; unmatched junction bases: 3. CDR1 and CDR2 from the germline V gene are DFQATT and SNEGSKA (reference sequence). The CDR3 length is 15 residues. The CDR3 sequence: CSARVAGGLTDTQYF. In DNA form, the CDR3 reads TGCAGTGCTAGAGTAGCGGGGGGACTCACAGATACGCAGTATTTT.

This clonotype has at least ten counts. This chain joins TRBV28 and TRBJ1-4, with 11 bases matching TRBD1. This CDR3 region has 15 residues. CDR1 is MDHEN and CDR2 is SYDVKM in the germline V gene. The ends lost 6 bases at V and 7 bases at J; junction bases unmatched: 7. The CDR3 DNA is TGTGCCAGCAGAGATTCCGGGACAGGGGGTGAAAAACTGTTTTTT. This encodes CASRDSGTGGEKLFF.